The clone carrying this TCR beta chain was detected once. This sample stems from a study of identifying expanded T cells in peripheral blood. V shed 2 bases and J shed 10 bases, with 12 bases lying between them. The V gene's germline CDR1 is SGDLS and CDR2 YYNGEE. This CDR3 spans 12 amino acids. Produced via immunoSEQ multiplex PCR; TCRdb's table is partial and in-frame only. The sample lists 110,000 or so clones; about 85% were seen once. Specimen: blood. The chain carries TRBV9 and TRBJ1-1, with D possibly matching TRBD1 (5 bases). This TCR was sampled from a person aged 18 to 70 in good health. The CDR3 here is CASSVEGRGAFF. CDR3 DNA: TGTGCCAGCAGCGTTGAGGGGCGGGGAGCTTTCTTT.